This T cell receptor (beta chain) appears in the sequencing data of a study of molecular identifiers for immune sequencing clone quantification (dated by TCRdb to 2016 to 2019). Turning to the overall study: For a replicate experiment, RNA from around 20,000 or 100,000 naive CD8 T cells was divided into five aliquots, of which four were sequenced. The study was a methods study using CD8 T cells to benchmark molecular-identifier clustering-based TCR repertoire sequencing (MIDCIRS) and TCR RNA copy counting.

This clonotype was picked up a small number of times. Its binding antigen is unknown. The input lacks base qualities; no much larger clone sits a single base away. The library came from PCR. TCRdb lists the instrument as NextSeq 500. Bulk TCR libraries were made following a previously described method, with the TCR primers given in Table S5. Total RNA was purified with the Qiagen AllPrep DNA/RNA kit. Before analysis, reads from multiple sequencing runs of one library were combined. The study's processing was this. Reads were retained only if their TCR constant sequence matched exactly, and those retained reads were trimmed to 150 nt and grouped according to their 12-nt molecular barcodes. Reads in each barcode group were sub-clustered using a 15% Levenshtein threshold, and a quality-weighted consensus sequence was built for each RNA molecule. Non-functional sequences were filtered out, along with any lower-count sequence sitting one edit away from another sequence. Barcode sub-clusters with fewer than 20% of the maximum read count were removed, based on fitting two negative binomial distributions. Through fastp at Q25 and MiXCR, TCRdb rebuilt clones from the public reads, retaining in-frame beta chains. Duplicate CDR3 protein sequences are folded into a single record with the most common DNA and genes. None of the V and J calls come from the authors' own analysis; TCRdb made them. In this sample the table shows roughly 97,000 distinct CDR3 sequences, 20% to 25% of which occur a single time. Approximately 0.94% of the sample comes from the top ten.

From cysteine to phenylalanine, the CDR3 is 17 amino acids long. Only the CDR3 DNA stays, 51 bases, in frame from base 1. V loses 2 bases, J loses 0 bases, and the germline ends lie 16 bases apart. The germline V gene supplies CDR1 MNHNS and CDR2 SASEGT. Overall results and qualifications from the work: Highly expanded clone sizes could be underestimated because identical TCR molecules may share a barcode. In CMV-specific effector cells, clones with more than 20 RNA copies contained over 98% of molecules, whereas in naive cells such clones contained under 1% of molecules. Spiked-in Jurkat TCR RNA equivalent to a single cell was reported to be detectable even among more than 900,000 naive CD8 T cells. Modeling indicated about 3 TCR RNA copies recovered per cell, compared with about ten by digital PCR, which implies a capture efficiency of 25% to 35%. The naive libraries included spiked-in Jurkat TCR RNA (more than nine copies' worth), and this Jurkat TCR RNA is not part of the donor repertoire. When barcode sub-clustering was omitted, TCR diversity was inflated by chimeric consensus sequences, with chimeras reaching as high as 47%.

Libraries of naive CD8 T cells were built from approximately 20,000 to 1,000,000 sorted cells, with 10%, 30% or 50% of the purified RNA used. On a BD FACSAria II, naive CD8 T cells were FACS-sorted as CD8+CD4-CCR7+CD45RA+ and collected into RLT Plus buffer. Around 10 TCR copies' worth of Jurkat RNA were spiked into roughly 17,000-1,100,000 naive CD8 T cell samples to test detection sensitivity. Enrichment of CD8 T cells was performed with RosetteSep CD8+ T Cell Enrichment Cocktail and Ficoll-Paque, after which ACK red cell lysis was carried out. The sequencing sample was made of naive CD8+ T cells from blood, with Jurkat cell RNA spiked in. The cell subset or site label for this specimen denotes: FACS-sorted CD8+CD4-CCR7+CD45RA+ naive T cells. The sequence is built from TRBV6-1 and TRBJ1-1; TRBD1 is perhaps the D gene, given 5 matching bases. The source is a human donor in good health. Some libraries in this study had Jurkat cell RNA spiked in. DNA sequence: TGTGCCAGCAGTGAACCCTTCACGCAGGGCATGAACACTGAAGCTTTCTTT. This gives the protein CASSEPFTQGMNTEAFF.